The present T cell receptor (beta chain) was sequenced within a study of human T cells and chemical hapten exposure. Each cDNA molecule in the library carried unique molecular identifiers. Source study methods: Sequenced samples showed a median of around 91,000 TCRs each, with counts running from around 24,000 to 710,000. A single record per CDR3 protein comes from TCRdb applying MiXCR to the RACE reads. The V and J calls reflect TCRdb's pipeline rather than the authors' work. The sample consists of approximately 260,000 distinct CDR3 sequences, almost 8% of them appearing once. Time point reported: pre-sensitization, week 0. This sample's treatment: therapeutic diphenylcyclopropenone sensitization with weekly scalp DPC. Non-pregnant alopecia patients aged 18 to 70, suitable for DPC therapy. The source was whole blood, collected in connection with sensitization to the hapten diphenylcyclopropenone (DPC). The receptor was derived from a man younger than 35 with alopecia areata. Some clones in this sample may be carry-over from other donors' samples.

CDR3 protein: CASTALNTGELFF. As DNA, the CDR3 is TGTGCCAGCACCGCGCTGAACACCGGGGAGCTGTTTTTT. The chain links TRBV6-6 to TRBJ2-2, with unresolved D. Germline lookup yields CDR1 MNHNY and CDR2 SVGAGI (reference sequence). This CDR3 has 13 residues. Trimming cost V 7 bases and J 1 base, with 7 bases left between them.